These 9 T cell receptor beta chains were all obtained from the same sample, sequenced in a study of cytomegalovirus exposure and HLA in healthy donors (dated by TCRdb to the late 2010s). Receptor amplification or capture employed the immunoSEQ multiplex PCR assay. The table was pulled from immuneACCESS by TCRdb, which kept in-frame rearrangements only. Such tables lose some clones; where checked, under half of the loss comes from unresolved V genes, and the rest has no known cause. This sample gives around 150,000 clones in total; less than 90% of them show up just once. 9.5% to 13% of the sample lies in the top ten. The material sequenced was PBMCs. All receptors come from a man aged 30 to 45 in good health and CMV-seropositive.

This clone occurred once. This chain uses TRBV15 with TRBJ2-1; 9 bases fit TRBD1. The length of the CDR3 is 15 residues. The germline CDR1 and CDR2 sequences are LNHNV and YYDKDF (reference sequence). V was pared by 0 bases and J by 8 bases, with 5 bases of the junction left unmatched. CDR3 DNA sequence: TGTGCCACCAGCAGAGAACGTGGGACAGGGTATGAGCAGTTCTTC. Translated: CATSRERGTGYEQFF.

The V gene is TRBV2, the J gene TRBJ1-1, with D unclear. V gave up 4 bases and J gave up 1 base, with 7 bases separating them. The CDR3 sequence is 13 residues long. CDR1 is SNHLY and CDR2 is FYNNEI in the germline V gene. CDR3 protein: CASSGQANTEAFF. The DNA of the CDR3 is TGTGCCAGCAGTGGGCAGGCGAACACTGAAGCTTTCTTT.

V and J are TRBV5-1 and TRBJ1-2, with D perhaps TRBD1 (5 bases). Germline assignment: CDR1 SGHRS and CDR2 YFSETQ. The ends were cut back, 1 base at V and 8 bases at J, with 9 bases in the middle. CDR3 length: 12 amino acids. CDR3 in amino acids: CASSLWRDGYTF. CDR3 in DNA: TGCGCCAGCAGCTTGTGGAGGGACGGCTACACCTTC.

CDR3 amino acids: CASSPPGSRQPQHF. Written as DNA, the CDR3 is TGTGCCAGCAGCCCGCCGGGGTCACGGCAGCCCCAGCATTTT. V is TRBV7-9 and J is TRBJ1-5; D is unresolved. The V and J ends lost 5 bases and 7 bases respectively, with 15 bases between them. The CDR3 is 14 residues long. Germline CDR1 SEHNR, CDR2 FQNEAQ (reference sequence).

This clone showed up just a few times. This chain joins TRBV30 and TRBJ2-1, with D unresolved. The CDR3 runs 13 residues. From germline, CDR1 is GTSNPN and CDR2 SVGIG (reference sequence). Trimming left V 2 bases short and J 2 bases short, with 7 bases between. The CDR3 loop is CAWSRATYNEQFF. Here the CDR3 DNA reads TGTGCCTGGAGTCGCGCAACCTACAATGAGCAGTTCTTC.

Comment on this clone: A much more abundant neighbour one base away suggests this may be a read error. The chain is built from TRBV7-9 and TRBJ1-4, with 8 bases fitting TRBD1. This CDR3 is 14 amino acids long. V shed 3 bases, J shed 8 bases, and the junction held 5 bases outside the gene matches. Germline V gene sequence: CDR1 SEHNR, CDR2 FQNEAQ (reference sequence). In DNA, the CDR3 is TGTGCCAGCAGCTTTGGACAGGGAGGCGAAAAACTGTTTTTT. Translated: CASSFGQGGEKLFF.

The rearrangement joins TRBV6-5 to TRBJ2-2; 10 bases align to TRBD1. Per germline, CDR1 MNHEY and CDR2 SVGAGI. Trimming cost V 4 bases and J 6 bases; bases outside gene matches: 8. The length of the CDR3 is 16 residues. The CDR3 DNA reads as TGTGCCAGCAGTTTACGACTGACAGGGGGCCCCGGGGAGCTGTTTTTT. Protein: CASSLRLTGGPGELFF.

This clone was detected only a few times. The rearrangement uses TRBV2 and TRBJ1-5; 7 nucleotides match TRBD1. Germline assignment: CDR1 SNHLY and CDR2 FYNNEI. Trimming took 7 bases from V and 0 from J; bases not matched to a gene: 3. The CDR3 consists of 14 residues. The CDR3 spells CASTDRYSNQPQHF. CDR3 bases: TGTGCCAGCACGGACAGGTATAGCAATCAGCCCCAGCATTTT.

The V and J genes are TRBV27 and TRBJ1-2; D gene unclear. CDR1 and CDR2 (germline): MNHEY, SMNVEV (reference sequence). The CDR3 runs to 13 residues. Trimming stripped 8 bases from V and 8 bases from J, with 18 bases between. The CDR3 sequence is CASRQRVFGGYTF. As DNA, the CDR3 is TGTGCCAGCCGACAACGCGTCTTTGGCGGCTACACCTTC.